These 15 T cell receptor beta chains were sequenced from one sample in a study of T cells in Graves' hyperthyroidism and ophthalmopathy. Using RNA transcripts as the source, TCR beta CDR3 regions were amplified. TCR CDR3 underwent first-round RT-PCR with the HTBI primer set. A single record per CDR3 protein comes from TCRdb applying MiXCR to the multiplex PCR reads. The sample shows roughly 740,000 distinct CDR3 sequences, about 15% of them seen only once. Source material: blood. These receptors were obtained from a man younger than 35 with Graves' hyperthyroidism.

The chain carries TRBV20-1 and TRBJ2-1; D call uncertain. The CDR3 runs to 16 residues. Trimming removed 2 bases at V and 0 bases at J, with 14 bases between. From germline, CDR1 is DFQATT and CDR2 SNEGSKA (reference sequence). This CDR3 reads CSARSFGGSSYNEQFF. In DNA form, the CDR3 reads TGCAGTGCTAGAAGTTTCGGCGGTAGCTCCTACAATGAGCAGTTCTTC.

This clonotype came up a few times. The rearrangement joins TRBV4-3 to TRBJ1-2, with TRBD1 as a possible D gene (6 bases). The V end was cut by 0 bases, the J end by 9 bases, with 14 bases between. This CDR3 comprises 14 residues. CDR1 and CDR2 from the germline V gene are LGHNA and YSLEER. CDR3 sequence: CASSQDTDSRSYTF. The CDR3 DNA follows: TGCGCCAGCAGCCAAGATACGGACAGTAGGAGCTACACCTTC.

V and J are TRBV28 and TRBJ2-2; either TRBD1 or TRBD2 may supply D (6 bases each). CDR1 is MDHEN, CDR2 SYDVKM, per germline. This CDR3 region has 14 residues. The V end was cut by 6 bases, the J end by 5 bases, with 13 bases between. The CDR3 coding sequence is TGTGCCAGCAGGGGGGGCTTCCGGACCGGGGAGCTGTTTTTT. Residues: CASRGGFRTGELFF.

This clonotype was seen a few times. The chain links TRBV5-8 to TRBJ2-3; TRBD2 matches at 10 bases. Trimming at V came to 4 bases and at J to 4 bases, leaving 3 bases not matched to a gene. CDR1 SGHTS and CDR2 YDEGEE come from the germline V gene. The CDR3 is 14 residues long. CDR3 sequence: CASSGLADADTQYF. The DNA of the CDR3 is TGTGCCAGCAGCGGACTAGCGGACGCAGATACGCAGTATTTT.

This clonotype was detected only a few times. The chain has TRBV5-5 and TRBJ1-3; D ambiguous. Trimming shortened V by 0 bases and J by 4 bases, and 8 bases separated the two germline ends. The CDR3 runs 14 residues. CDR1 and CDR2 (germline): SGHKS, YYEKEE (reference sequence). The CDR3 loop reads CASSLELFGNTIYF. CDR3 in DNA: TGTGCCAGCAGCTTGGAGCTCTTCGGAAACACCATATATTTT.

As to this clonotype: This may come from a read error, since a much larger clone is one base off. This chain connects TRBV7-2 to TRBJ2-1; no firm D call. The CDR3 consists of 15 residues. From germline, CDR1 is SGHTA and CDR2 FQGNSA. The germline V and J ends were trimmed by 2 bases and 2 bases, with 10 bases remaining between them. This chain's CDR3 is CASSLFACPYNEQFF. The CDR3 DNA is TGTGCCAGCAGCTTATTTGCGTGCCCCTACAATGAGCAGTTCTTC.

The table lists this clonotype with many counts. The genes are TRBV12-3 or TRBV12-4 and TRBJ2-1; D is perhaps TRBD2 (6 bases). The CDR3 runs 16 residues. V was clipped by 4 bases and J by 0 bases, with 13 bases between them. The CDR3 region has the DNA TGTGCCAGCAGTTCGACACGGGAGAGCTCCTACAATGAGCAGTTCTTC. Translated: CASSSTRESSYNEQFF.

This clonotype was seen a handful of times. The chain has TRBV19 and TRBJ2-7, with D uncertain. The V gene's germline CDR1 is LNHDA and CDR2 SQIVND (reference sequence). Trimming took off 6 bases at V and 0 bases at J, with 9 bases between the two ends. The CDR3 loop spans 13 amino acids. This CDR3 reads CASRGPLSYEQYF. DNA of the CDR3: TGTGCCAGTAGAGGACCGCTCTCCTACGAGCAGTACTTC.

The V and J genes are TRBV2 and TRBJ2-5; weak D call: TRBD2 (6 bases). CDR1 is SNHLY, CDR2 FYNNEI, per germline. Trimming removed 8 bases from V and 2 bases from J, with 9 bases in between. The CDR3 consists of 12 residues. The CDR3 DNA reads TGTGCCAGCGCCGGACTACAAGAGACCCAGTACTTC. Its translation: CASAGLQETQYF.

V usage is TRBV6-2 or TRBV6-3 and J usage is TRBJ1-4; D is uncertain. Germline values: CDR1 MNHEY, CDR2 SVGEGT. The CDR3 totals 15 residues. Trimming took 2 bases from V and 8 from J, leaving 15 bases between them. CDR3 in amino acids: CASSYDWEEVEKLFF. The CDR3, as DNA: TGTGCCAGCAGTTACGACTGGGAGGAGGTCGAAAAACTGTTTTTT.

The chain uses TRBV5-1 and TRBJ1-1; D perhaps matches TRBD1 (5 bases). CDR3 size: 16 residues. With 1 base removed from V and 1 base from J, the gap between germline ends came to 14 bases. CDR1 and CDR2 (germline): SGHRS, YFSETQ. CDR3 region: CASSLTAGTENTEAFF. The CDR3 bases are TGCGCCAGCAGCTTGACGGCCGGGACGGAGAACACTGAAGCTTTCTTT.

This clonotype was seen ten or more times. The chain links TRBV20-1 to TRBJ2-7; 13 bases fit TRBD2. Germline loops: CDR1 DFQATT, CDR2 SNEGSKA (reference sequence). This CDR3 has 15 residues. V lost 2 bases and J lost 4; bases outside the gene matches: 5. CDR3 nucleotides: TGCAGTGCTAGACGCCGGACTAGCGGGAGTTACGAGCAGTACTTC. Amino acid sequence: CSARRRTSGSYEQYF.

This clonotype was seen a handful of times. The chain has TRBV2 and TRBJ1-2; tentatively, D is TRBD1 (6 bases). The germline V gene has CDR1 SNHLY and CDR2 FYNNEI. The CDR3 contains 13 residues. V was shortened by 8 bases and J by 7 bases, with 17 bases between the two germline ends. CDR3 nucleotides: TGTGCCAGCGGGGAGAGGGGGGCACTTGGCTACACCTTC. As protein: CASGERGALGYTF.

This clonotype was counted between two and nine times. The CDR3 nucleotides are TGTGCCAGCACCCGAGGAGAAGAGACCCAGTACTTC. This sequence encodes CASTRGEETQYF. This rearrangement joins TRBV12-3 or TRBV12-4 to TRBJ2-5; the D is unclear. V lost 7 bases and J 3 bases, leaving 9 bases between the germline ends. The CDR3 sequence is 12 residues long.

This clonotype showed up just a few times. A read error is possible here, since a much larger clone lies one base away. The CDR3 carries no conserved terminal phenylalanine or tryptophan, so it likely arises from a read error. The chain recombines TRBV28 with TRBJ2-5, with 7 bases identical to TRBD2. V lost 2 bases to trimming and J lost 5 bases; unmatched junction nucleotides: 5. The CDR3 contains 14 residues. CDR1 is MDHEN, CDR2 SYDVKM, per germline. CDR3 coding DNA: TGTGCCAGCAGTTTAGGCGGGAGCGGGGAGACCCAGTACCTC. Translating gives CASSLGGSGETQYL.